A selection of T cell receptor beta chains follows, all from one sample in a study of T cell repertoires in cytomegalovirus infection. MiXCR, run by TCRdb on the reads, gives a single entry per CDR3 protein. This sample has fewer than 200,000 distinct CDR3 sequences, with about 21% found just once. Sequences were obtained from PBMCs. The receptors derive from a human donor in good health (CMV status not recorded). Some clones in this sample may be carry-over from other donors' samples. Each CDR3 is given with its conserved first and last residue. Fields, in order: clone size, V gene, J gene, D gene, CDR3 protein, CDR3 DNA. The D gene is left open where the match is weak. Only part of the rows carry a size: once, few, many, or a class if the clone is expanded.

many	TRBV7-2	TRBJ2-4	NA	CASSLTRRTNIQYF	TGTGCCAGCAGCTTAACCCGGCGGACGAACATTCAGTACTTC
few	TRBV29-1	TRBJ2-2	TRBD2	CSVQRAGEGAGELFF	TGCAGCGTCCAACGGGCGGGAGAGGGAGCCGGGGAGCTGTTTTTT
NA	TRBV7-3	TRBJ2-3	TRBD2	CANSSPGGGAQDTQYF	TGTGCCAACAGCTCCCCGGGCGGGGGGGCACAAGATACGCAGTATTTT
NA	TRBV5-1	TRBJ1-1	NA	CASSLAVQSNTEAFF	TGCGCCAGCAGCTTGGCCGTACAGTCGAACACTGAAGCTTTCTTT
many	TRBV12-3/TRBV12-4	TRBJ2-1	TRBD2	CASSLRLGGGLMNEQFF	TGTGCCAGCAGTTTAAGACTGGGGGGGGGATTAATGAATGAGCAGTTCTTC
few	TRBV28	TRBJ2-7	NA	CASTPPGSSRYEQYF	TGTGCCAGCACCCCCCCCGGTTCTAGCAGATACGAGCAGTACTTC
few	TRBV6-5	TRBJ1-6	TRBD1	CASSYSPDRAYNSPLHF	TGTGCCAGCAGTTACTCCCCCGACAGGGCCTATAATTCACCCCTCCACTTT
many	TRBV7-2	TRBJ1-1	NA	CASSLEKRTVQNTEAFF	TGTGCCAGCAGCTTAGAGAAGAGGACAGTGCAGAACACTGAAGCTTTCTTT
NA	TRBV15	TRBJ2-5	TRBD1	CATSRDRVETQYF	TGTGCCACCAGCCGTGACAGGGTGGAGACCCAGTACTTC
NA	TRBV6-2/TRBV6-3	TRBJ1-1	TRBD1	CASSAIVGQGDTEAFF	TGTGCCAGCAGTGCAATAGTTGGACAGGGGGACACTGAAGCTTTCTTT
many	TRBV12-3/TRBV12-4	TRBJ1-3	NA	CASSPQGLGSGNTIYF	TGTGCCAGCAGTCCTCAGGGGCTTGGGTCTGGAAACACCATATATTTT
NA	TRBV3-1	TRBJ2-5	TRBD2	CASSQRGGKETQYF	TGTGCCAGCAGCCAGCGGGGGGGCAAGGAGACCCAGTACTTC
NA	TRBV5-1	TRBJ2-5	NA	CASSSRAQETQYF	TGCGCCAGCAGCTCCCGGGCCCAAGAGACCCAGTACTTC
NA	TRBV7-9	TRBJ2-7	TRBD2	CASSPRLAGGSEQYF	TGTGCCAGCAGCCCCAGACTAGCGGGAGGTTCCGAGCAGTACTTC
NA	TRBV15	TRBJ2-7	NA	CATSRSRGVSYEQYF	TGTGCCACCAGCAGGTCAAGGGGGGTATCCTACGAGCAGTACTTC
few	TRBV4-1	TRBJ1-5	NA	CASSPSTGPQHF	TGCGCCAGCAGCCCCTCCACAGGGCCCCAGCATTTT
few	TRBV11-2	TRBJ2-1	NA	CASSMHRGREEGEQFF	TGTGCCAGCAGCATGCACCGGGGTAGAGAAGAGGGTGAGCAGTTCTTC
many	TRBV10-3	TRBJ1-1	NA	CAISEQPGATAFF	TGTGCCATCAGTGAGCAACCAGGGGCTACGGCTTTCTTT
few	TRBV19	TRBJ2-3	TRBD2	CASSDMTSGSTDTQYF	TGTGCCAGTAGTGATATGACTAGCGGGAGCACAGATACGCAGTATTTT
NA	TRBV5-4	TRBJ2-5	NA	CASSLGYREETQYF	TGTGCCAGCAGCTTGGGTTACAGAGAAGAGACCCAGTACTTC
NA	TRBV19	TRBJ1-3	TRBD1	CASTRDSLYSGNTIYF	TGTGCCAGTACCCGGGACAGCCTCTACTCTGGAAACACCATATATTTT
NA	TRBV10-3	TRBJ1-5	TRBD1	CAISKDRVDQPQHF	TGTGCCATCAGTAAGGACAGGGTGGATCAGCCCCAGCATTTT
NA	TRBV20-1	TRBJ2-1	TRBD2	CSASQLAGGHAFF	TGCAGTGCTAGCCAACTAGCGGGGGGCCATGCGTTCTTC
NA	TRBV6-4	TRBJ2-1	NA	CASSAGTANEQFF	TGTGCCAGCAGCGCCGGGACTGCTAATGAGCAGTTCTTC
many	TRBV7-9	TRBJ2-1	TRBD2	CASSLGLAGGNEQFF	TGTGCCAGCAGCTTAGGTCTAGCGGGGGGGAATGAGCAGTTCTTC
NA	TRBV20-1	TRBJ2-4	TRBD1	CSARAGTGSFIQYF	TGCAGTGCTAGAGCCGGGACAGGGTCGTTCATTCAGTACTTC
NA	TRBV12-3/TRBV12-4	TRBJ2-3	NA	CASSRRVADTQYF	TGTGCCAGCAGTCGAAGGGTCGCAGATACGCAGTATTTT
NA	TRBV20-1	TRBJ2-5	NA	CSALFAGGIETQYF	TGCAGTGCACTGTTCGCCGGCGGAATAGAGACCCAGTACTTC
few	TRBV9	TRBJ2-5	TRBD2	CASSVGRRLAGETQYF	TGTGCCAGCAGCGTAGGAAGGCGGCTAGCGGGAGAGACCCAGTACTTC
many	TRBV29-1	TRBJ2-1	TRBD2	CSAWGLAEYNEQFF	TGCAGCGCTTGGGGACTAGCGGAGTACAATGAGCAGTTCTTC
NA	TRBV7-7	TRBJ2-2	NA	CASSPAANTGELFF	TGTGCTAGCAGCCCGGCCGCGAACACCGGGGAGCTGTTTTTT
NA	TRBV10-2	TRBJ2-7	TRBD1	CASSEPGGKGEQYF	TGCGCCAGCAGTGAACCAGGGGGTAAAGGCGAGCAGTACTTC
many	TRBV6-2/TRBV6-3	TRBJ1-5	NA	CASSYSQGQGNQPQHF	TGTGCCAGCAGCTATTCCCAGGGGCAGGGCAATCAGCCCCAGCATTTT